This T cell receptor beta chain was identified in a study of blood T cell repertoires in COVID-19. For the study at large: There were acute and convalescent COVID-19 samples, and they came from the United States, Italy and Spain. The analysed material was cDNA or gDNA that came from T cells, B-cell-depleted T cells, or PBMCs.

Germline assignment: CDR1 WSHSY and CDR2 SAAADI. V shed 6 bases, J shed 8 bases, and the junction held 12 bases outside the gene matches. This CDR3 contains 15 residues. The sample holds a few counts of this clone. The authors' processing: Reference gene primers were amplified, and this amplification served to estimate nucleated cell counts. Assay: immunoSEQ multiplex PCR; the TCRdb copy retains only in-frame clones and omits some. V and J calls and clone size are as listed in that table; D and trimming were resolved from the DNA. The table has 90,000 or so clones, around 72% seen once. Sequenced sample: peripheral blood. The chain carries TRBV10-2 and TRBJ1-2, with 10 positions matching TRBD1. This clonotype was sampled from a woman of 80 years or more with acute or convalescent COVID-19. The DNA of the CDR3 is TGCGCCAGCAGGGGACAGGGGAGCAGTCGCGAGGGCTACACCTTC. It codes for CASRGQGSSREGYTF.